These 24 T cell receptor beta chains originate from one sample sequenced in a study of blood T cell repertoires in COVID-19. Clones were sequenced by immunoSEQ multiplex PCR, and TCRdb holds only the in-frame ones, with some missing. Of some 290,000 clones listed, 88% are singletons. Sequencing used peripheral blood. The receptors come from a woman in her twenties or thirties with COVID-19, enrolled during active disease.

The chain joins TRBV2 to TRBJ2-1, with 10 positions matching TRBD1. Germline V gene data show CDR1 as SNHLY and CDR2 as FYNNEI. The CDR3 runs to 12 residues. Losses at the gene ends were 6 bases for V and 8 bases for J; bases not matched to a gene: 1. The CDR3 loop reads CASRGQGDEQFF. DNA for the CDR3: TGTGCCAGCAGAGGACAGGGGGATGAGCAGTTCTTC.

The chain links TRBV29-1 to TRBJ2-5; 8 positions match TRBD2. J lost 2 bases, V lost 6 bases, and 8 bases had no gene match. The CDR3 runs 14 residues. The germline V gene has CDR1 SQVTM and CDR2 ANQGSEA. CDR3 sequence: CSVSLAGRQETQYF. The CDR3 DNA follows: TGCAGCGTCTCCCTAGCGGGTAGACAAGAGACCCAGTACTTC. The full variable domain, its missing parts supplied by reference TRBV29-1 and TRBJ2-5, is SAVISQKPSRDICQRGTSLTIQCQVDSQVTMMFWYRQQPGQSLTLIATANQGSEATYESGFVIDKFPISRPNLTFSTLTVSNMSPEDSSIYLCSVSLAGRQETQYFGPGTRLLVL.

The rearrangement uses TRBV7-9 and TRBJ2-5, with 9 bases fitting TRBD2. This CDR3 spans 15 amino acids. The V gene end was trimmed by 0 bases and the J gene end by 7 bases; junction bases not matched to a gene: 6. Per germline, CDR1 SEHNR and CDR2 FQNEAQ (reference sequence). The CDR3 bases are TGTGCCAGCAGCTTAGCGACTAGCGGTTATCGGACCCAGTACTTC. Its translation: CASSLATSGYRTQYF.

J is TRBJ2-7 and V is TRBV6-1; possible D gene TRBD1, 5 bases. The CDR3 is 15 residues long. The germline CDR1 and CDR2 sequences are MNHNS and SASEGT. V lost 1 base, J lost 1 base, and 11 bases lay in between. The CDR3 spells CASSEVAGPSYEQYF. The CDR3 coding sequence is TGTGCCAGCAGTGAAGTGGCAGGGCCTTCCTACGAGCAGTACTTC.

The J gene is TRBJ2-1, the V gene TRBV19; D is undetermined. V lost 5 bases, J lost 5 bases, and 10 bases lay in between. This CDR3 has 13 residues. CDR1 LNHDA and CDR2 SQIVND come from the germline V gene (reference sequence). The chain's CDR3 is CASSLSGDNEQFF. DNA for the CDR3: TGTGCCAGTAGTTTGTCAGGCGACAATGAGCAGTTCTTC.

This clone was counted only a few times. This chain joins TRBV9 and TRBJ1-6; maybe TRBD1 (5 bases). This CDR3 spans 15 amino acids. Germline V lookup: CDR1 SGDLS, CDR2 YYNGEE. V was pared by 2 bases and J by 5 bases, with 11 bases between. In DNA form, the CDR3 reads TGTGCCAGCAGCGTGGGGGGACTAGATAATTCACCCCTCCACTTT. This sequence encodes CASSVGGLDNSPLHF.

The CDR3 loop reads CASSRTEETQYF. CDR3 bases: TGTGCCAGCAGTCGGACAGAAGAGACCCAGTACTTC. The chain links TRBV6-5 to TRBJ2-5; a possible D gene is TRBD1 (6 bases). Germline CDR1 MNHEY, CDR2 SVGAGI. The CDR3 extends over 12 amino acids. The V gene lost 5 bases and the J gene lost 3 bases, with 7 bases spanning the gap.

The chain employs TRBV28 and TRBJ2-7; D might be TRBD1 (6 bases). Trimming stripped 5 bases from V and 3 bases from J, with 11 bases between. Germline V CDR1 and CDR2: MDHEN, SYDVKM. The CDR3 runs 13 residues. The CDR3 reads CASSGDRNYEQYF. The CDR3 DNA is TGTGCCAGCAGTGGAGACAGGAACTACGAGCAGTACTTC.

This clone was observed once. V and J are TRBV4-1 and TRBJ2-7; 7 positions match TRBD1. After removal of 3 bases from V and 2 bases from J, the junction contained 4 bases not matched to a gene. The V gene's germline CDR1 is MGHRA and CDR2 YSYEKL. This CDR3 has 14 amino acids. The CDR3, as DNA: TGCGCCAGCAGCCACCGGACAGGACCCTACGAGCAGTACTTC. It encodes CASSHRTGPYEQYF.

The chain recombines TRBV7-2 with TRBJ2-1; 10 bases align to TRBD2. V shed 6 bases, J shed 3 bases, and the junction held 8 bases outside the gene matches. The CDR3 is made up of 16 amino acids. The germline gives CDR1 SGHTA, CDR2 FQGNSA. The CDR3, as DNA: TGTGCCAGCAGTCTTTGGACTAGCGGTAACTACAATGAGCAGTTCTTC. This sequence encodes CASSLWTSGNYNEQFF.

CDR3 protein: CASSQGYGYTF. The CDR3 region has the DNA TGTGCCAGCTCTCAGGGGTATGGCTACACCTTC. The V and J genes are TRBV18 and TRBJ1-2, with a tentative D call TRBD1 (6 bases). Deletions cut 6 bases from V and 5 bases from J, with 7 bases between. Per germline, CDR1 KGHSH and CDR2 LQKENI. CDR3 size: 11 residues.

In this sample, this clone turned up once. The chain is built from TRBV4-1 and TRBJ2-7, with 8 bases that match TRBD2. Per the germline V gene, CDR1 is MGHRA and CDR2 is YSYEKL. The V segment lost 1 base and the J segment 2 bases; nucleotides outside the gene matches: 13. The CDR3 length is 18 residues. CDR3 loop: CASSQGPPPSGLTYEQYF. The DNA for the CDR3 is TGCGCCAGCAGCCAAGGACCGCCCCCTAGCGGGCTTACCTACGAGCAGTACTTC.

The V and J genes are TRBV5-4 and TRBJ2-6; 10 bases are a match to TRBD1. The CDR3 runs 18 residues. The V and J ends lost 2 bases and 3 bases, in that order; junction bases with no gene match: 8. Germline CDR1 and CDR2: SGHNT and YYREEE (reference sequence). Here the CDR3 DNA reads TGTGCCAGCAGCTTTGACAGGGGGCTTTTCAGTGGGGCCAACGTCCTGACTTTC. It encodes CASSFDRGLFSGANVLTF.

This clone was counted a single time. V usage is TRBV19 and J usage is TRBJ2-7; 9 nucleotides agree with TRBD1. The germline V gene encodes CDR1 LNHDA and CDR2 SQIVND (reference sequence). This CDR3 has 14 residues. Trimming at V came to 4 bases and at J to 6 bases, leaving 7 bases not matched to a gene. CDR3 loop: CASSNRDRDREQYF. For the CDR3, the DNA is TGTGCCAGTAGTAATCGGGACAGGGATCGCGAGCAGTACTTC.

The chain carries TRBV15 and TRBJ1-5; D may be TRBD1 (5 bases). V was clipped by 3 bases and J by 5 bases, with 14 bases between them. This CDR3 comprises 15 residues. Germline lookup yields CDR1 LNHNV and CDR2 YYDKDF (reference sequence). CDR3 coding DNA: TGTGCCACCAGCAGGCGCCCCGGGGGAGATCAGCCCCAGCATTTT. Its translation is CATSRRPGGDQPQHF.

The rearrangement joins TRBV7-6 to TRBJ2-2, with 7 bases fitting TRBD1. In germline, CDR1 is SGHVS, CDR2 FNYEAQ. V dropped 6 bases and J dropped 1; count of bases not matched to a gene: 14. This CDR3 has 18 residues. The CDR3 coding sequence is TGTGCCAGCAGGCCAACAACCGGGACAGCGAGGAACACCGGGGAGCTGTTTTTT. Its protein is CASRPTTGTARNTGELFF.

This clone was seen only a few times. The chain links TRBV28 to TRBJ1-2, with TRBD1 as a possible D gene (5 bases). The CDR3 covers 13 residues. V was clipped by 10 bases and J by 7 bases, with 19 bases between them. Germline V lookup: CDR1 MDHEN, CDR2 SYDVKM. CDR3 in amino acids: CATGRGGVSGYTF. CDR3 in DNA: TGTGCCACCGGTCGGGGGGGAGTAAGTGGCTACACCTTC.

This rearrangement joins TRBV5-6 to TRBJ1-2; no reliable D call. The V and J ends lost 0 bases and 8 bases respectively, with 11 bases between them. The CDR3 consists of 13 residues. CDR1 and CDR2 (germline): SGHDT, YYEEEE. In DNA form, the CDR3 reads TGTGCCAGCAGCTTGGAGGTGGGCGACGGCTACACCTTC. As protein: CASSLEVGDGYTF.

The chain couples TRBV7-6 to TRBJ1-5; D perhaps matches TRBD1 (5 bases). The CDR3 totals 15 residues. Trimming left V 5 bases short and J 6 bases short, with 17 bases between. CDR1 and CDR2 from the germline V gene are SGHVS and FNYEAQ. The CDR3 DNA reads as TGTGCCAGCAGCCCTAACCAGGGATTCGGTCAGCCCCAGCATTTT. Translated, it gives CASSPNQGFGQPQHF.

In the case of this clone: Other DNA sequences within the sample encode an identical CDR3. J is TRBJ2-3 and V is TRBV5-6; D remains ambiguous. The CDR3 length is 11 residues. CDR1 is SGHDT, CDR2 YYEEEE, per germline. V lost 1 base and J 6 bases, leaving 3 bases between the germline ends. This chain's CDR3 is CASSLQDTQYF. As DNA, the CDR3 is TGTGCCAGCAGCTTGCAGGATACGCAGTATTTT.

The J gene is TRBJ2-1, the V gene TRBV7-9; D is undetermined. Germline V gene lookup returns CDR1 SEHNR and CDR2 FQNEAQ (reference sequence). CDR3 size: 13 residues. V dropped 1 base and J dropped 5 bases, with 6 bases sitting between them. CDR3 sequence: CASSLGKHNEQFF. Here the CDR3 DNA reads TGTGCCAGCAGCTTAGGCAAGCACAATGAGCAGTTCTTC.

This sequence joins TRBV27 and TRBJ1-2; D perhaps matches TRBD1 (6 bases). CDR3 length equals 14 residues. The germline V gene has CDR1 MNHEY and CDR2 SMNVEV (reference sequence). Deletions cut 8 bases from V and 1 base from J, with 14 bases between. CDR3 region: CASGNYRVNYGYTF. The CDR3 DNA is TGTGCCAGCGGTAATTACAGGGTTAACTATGGCTACACCTTC.

This chain joins TRBV28 and TRBJ1-6, with D unresolved. There are 13 residues in the CDR3. V was shortened by 2 bases and J by 9 bases, with 8 bases between the two germline ends. CDR1 is MDHEN and CDR2 is SYDVKM in the germline V gene. The CDR3 region has the DNA TGTGCCAGCAGTTTAGTTTCGGTTTCACCCCTCCACTTT. It is translated as CASSLVSVSPLHF.

The rearrangement uses TRBV4-3 and TRBJ2-1, with TRBD2 matching 8 bases. Germline CDR1 and CDR2: LGHNA and YSLEER. The length of the CDR3 is 16 residues. V lost 0 bases, J lost 8 bases, and 9 bases stayed unmatched. CDR3 loop: CASSQDWGLGGYEQFF. The CDR3 DNA is TGCGCCAGCAGCCAAGATTGGGGACTAGGAGGATATGAGCAGTTCTTC.